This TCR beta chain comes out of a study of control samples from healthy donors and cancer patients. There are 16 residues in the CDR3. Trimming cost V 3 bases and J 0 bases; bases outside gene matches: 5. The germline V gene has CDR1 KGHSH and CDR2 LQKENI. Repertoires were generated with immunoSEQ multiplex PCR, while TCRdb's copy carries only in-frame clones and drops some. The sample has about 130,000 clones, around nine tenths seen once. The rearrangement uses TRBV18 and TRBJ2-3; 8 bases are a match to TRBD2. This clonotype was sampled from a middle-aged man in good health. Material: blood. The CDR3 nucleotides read TGTGCCAGCTCACCCGGACTAGCTGCCAGCACAGATACGCAGTATTTT. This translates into CASSPGLAASTDTQYF.